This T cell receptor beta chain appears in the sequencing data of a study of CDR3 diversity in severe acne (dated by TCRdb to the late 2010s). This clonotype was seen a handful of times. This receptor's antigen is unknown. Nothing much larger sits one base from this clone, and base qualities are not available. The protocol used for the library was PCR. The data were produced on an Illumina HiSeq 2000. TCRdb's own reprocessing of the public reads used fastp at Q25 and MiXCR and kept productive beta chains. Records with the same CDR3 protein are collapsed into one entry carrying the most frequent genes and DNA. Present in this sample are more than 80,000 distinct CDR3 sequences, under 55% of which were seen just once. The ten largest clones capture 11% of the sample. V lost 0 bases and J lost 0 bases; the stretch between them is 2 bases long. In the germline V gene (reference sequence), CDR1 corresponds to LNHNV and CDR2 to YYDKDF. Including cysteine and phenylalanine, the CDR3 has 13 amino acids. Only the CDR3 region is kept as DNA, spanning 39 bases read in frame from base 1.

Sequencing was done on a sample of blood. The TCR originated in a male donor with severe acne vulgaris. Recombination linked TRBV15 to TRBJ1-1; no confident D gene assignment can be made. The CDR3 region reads CATSRDLNTEAFF. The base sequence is TGTGCCACCAGCAGAGATCTGAACACTGAAGCTTTCTTT.